Each of the 16 T cell receptor beta chains below was sequenced from the same sample in a study of blood T cell repertoires in COVID-19. Libraries were prepared by immunoSEQ multiplex PCR; TCRdb keeps only in-frame clonotypes and omits some of them. The repertoire holds approximately 280,000 clones, with around 92% as singletons. Input material: PBMCs or T cells enriched from blood (not recorded which). Every receptor here comes from a woman in her fifties or sixties who had recovered from COVID-19.

This sequence joins TRBV10-2 and TRBJ1-2; no clear D. Per the germline V gene, CDR1 is WSHSY and CDR2 is SAAADI. The CDR3 runs to 13 residues. Trimming pared 8 bases from V and 6 bases from J, leaving 16 bases between. The CDR3 DNA reads as TGCGCCAGCCTCCGCTCTAGGCTCGATGGCTACACCTTC. Residues: CASLRSRLDGYTF.

This clone is a singleton in its sample. This chain connects TRBV7-2 to TRBJ2-3; perhaps TRBD1 as D (5 bases). Trimming shortened V by 4 bases and J by 8 bases, and 10 bases separated the two germline ends. Per the germline V gene, CDR1 is SGHTA and CDR2 is FQGNSA. The CDR3 covers 12 residues. The DNA of the CDR3 is TGTGCCAGCAGCTCAGACAGAGGTACGCAGTATTTT. Residues: CASSSDRGTQYF.

V usage is TRBV14 and J usage is TRBJ2-1; D is undetermined. The V end lost 2 bases, the J end lost 7 bases, and 12 bases lay between the germline ends. The CDR3 is made up of 14 amino acids. Germline values: CDR1 SGHDN, CDR2 FVKESK. CDR3 DNA: TGTGCCAGCAGCCAATTGAACAGAAAGAATGAGCAGTTCTTC. This gives the protein CASSQLNRKNEQFF. The whole variable domain, remainder taken from reference TRBV14 and TRBJ2-1, is EAGVTQFPSHSVIEKGQTVTLRCDPISGHDNLYWYRRVMGKEIKFLLHFVKESKQDESGMPNNRFLAERTGGTYSTLKVQPAELEDSGVYFCASSQLNRKNEQFFGPGTRLTVL.

This chain uses TRBV18 with TRBJ1-3, with D perhaps matching TRBD1 (6 bases). Per germline, CDR1 KGHSH and CDR2 LQKENI. V lost 1 base and J 4 bases, leaving 8 bases between the germline ends. There are 14 residues in the CDR3. The CDR3 loop reads CASSPQGEGNTIYF. The CDR3 DNA reads TGTGCCAGCTCACCACAGGGGGAAGGAAACACCATATATTTT.

The chain uses TRBV10-3 and TRBJ2-6; maybe TRBD2 (6 bases). V lost 0 bases to trimming and J lost 4 bases, with 16 bases between them. Germline V gene sequence: CDR1 ENHRY, CDR2 SYGVKD. There are 18 residues in the CDR3. The CDR3 here is CAISESRGRPAGANVLTF. The CDR3 bases are TGTGCCATCAGTGAGTCTCGGGGGAGACCTGCCGGGGCCAACGTCCTGACTTTC.

The rearrangement uses TRBV29-1 and TRBJ2-3; the match to TRBD2 covers 14 bases. This CDR3 has 17 amino acids. Germline V gives CDR1 SQVTM, CDR2 ANQGSEA. V shed 1 base and J 0 bases; nucleotides not matched to a gene: 3. The CDR3 is CSVEGGLAGVSTDTQYF. Written as DNA, the CDR3 is TGCAGCGTTGAAGGGGGACTAGCGGGAGTGAGCACAGATACGCAGTATTTT.

The CDR3 loop is CASSPGGQGPFGGYTF. Here the CDR3 DNA reads TGTGCCAGCAGCCCAGGGGGACAGGGGCCCTTTGGTGGCTACACCTTC. The chain combines TRBV7-3 with TRBJ1-2; 10 bases agree with TRBD1. In germline, CDR1 is SGHTA, CDR2 FQGTGA. This CDR3 comprises 16 residues. V shed 5 bases and J 7 bases; nucleotides not matched to a gene: 13.

In DNA, the CDR3 is TGTGCCAGCAGGTCACAGGGAGGGACTGAAGCTTTCTTT. Residues: CASRSQGGTEAFF. The rearrangement links TRBV7-2 to TRBJ1-1, with a tentative D call TRBD1 (6 bases). Germline CDR1 reads SGHTA; CDR2 reads FQGNSA. The CDR3 length is 13 residues. V was clipped by 6 bases and J by 5 bases, with 13 bases between them.

The J gene is TRBJ2-7, the V gene TRBV7-6; maybe TRBD1 (6 bases). V lost 1 base to trimming and J lost 3 bases, with 13 bases between them. The germline V gene encodes CDR1 SGHVS and CDR2 FNYEAQ. The CDR3 is 15 residues long. The CDR3 nucleotides are TGTGCCAGCAGCTTAGACTTGACCAGGGGCTACGAGCAGTACTTC. Translated: CASSLDLTRGYEQYF.

The chain uses TRBV2 and TRBJ2-7, with D perhaps TRBD2 (6 bases). The germline V and J ends were trimmed by 8 bases and 6 bases, with 14 bases remaining between them. The length of the CDR3 is 12 residues. Germline V gene data show CDR1 as SNHLY and CDR2 as FYNNEI. The CDR3 spells CASVGGTGEQYF. In DNA, the CDR3 is TGTGCCAGCGTCGGGGGAACGGGCGAGCAGTACTTC. The full variable domain, rest sourced from reference TRBV2 and TRBJ2-7, is EPEVTQTPSHQVTQMGQEVILRCVPISNHLYFYWYRQILGQKVEFLVSFYNNEISEKSEIFDDQFSVERPDGSNFTLKIRSTKLEDSAMYFCASVGGTGEQYFGPGTRLTVT.

The chain uses TRBV27 and TRBJ2-4; maybe TRBD2 (6 bases). Germline CDR1 and CDR2: MNHEY and SMNVEV (reference sequence). V lost 6 bases and J lost 1, with 13 bases in between. CDR3 length: 15 amino acids. Written as DNA, the CDR3 is TGTGCCAGCAGGACCTCGGGGGAGGCCAAAAACATTCAGTACTTC. It is translated as CASRTSGEAKNIQYF.

The chain links TRBV19 to TRBJ2-5; no firm D call. V dropped 4 bases and J dropped 3 bases, with 12 bases sitting between them. The CDR3 is 14 residues long. Germline values: CDR1 LNHDA, CDR2 SQIVND (reference sequence). CDR3 coding DNA: TGTGCCAGTAGTAGGGCATCCTTAAAAGAGACCCAGTACTTC. This translates into CASSRASLKETQYF.

The chain links TRBV2 to TRBJ2-5; D perhaps matches TRBD1 (8 bases). CDR3 length equals 15 residues. V was pared by 7 bases and J by 5 bases, with 20 bases between. Germline-derived CDR1 and CDR2 are SNHLY and FYNNEI. For the CDR3, the DNA is TGTGCCAGCATCCCACAGGGGGGGGTCTGGGAGACCCAGTACTTC. Residues: CASIPQGGVWETQYF.

This chain uses TRBV2 with TRBJ2-3; 9 bases map to TRBD2. There are 15 residues in the CDR3. J lost 2 bases, V lost 5 bases, and 5 bases had no gene match. The V gene's germline CDR1 is SNHLY and CDR2 FYNNEI. The chain's CDR3 is CASSKLAGNTDTQYF. CDR3 in DNA: TGTGCCAGCAGTAAACTAGCGGGTAACACAGATACGCAGTATTTT.

This CDR3 reads CASSPHGTSGKETQYF. Written as DNA, the CDR3 is TGTGCCAGCAGCCCCCACGGGACTAGTGGTAAAGAGACCCAGTACTTC. The chain joins TRBV9 to TRBJ2-5; 8 bases line up with TRBD2. CDR1 and CDR2 (germline): SGDLS, YYNGEE. V trimming: 4 bases; J trimming: 3 bases; junction bases outside the gene matches: 11. This CDR3 is built from 16 residues. The full variable domain, with the rest looked up from reference TRBV9 and TRBJ2-5, is DSGVTQTPKHLITATGQRVTLRCSPRSGDLSVYWYQQSLDQGLQFLIQYYNGEERAKGNILERFSAQQFPDLHSELNLSSLELGDSALYFCASSPHGTSGKETQYFGPGTRLLVL.

This chain connects TRBV4-2 to TRBJ2-5; perhaps TRBD2 as D (6 bases). The CDR3 is 14 residues long. Germline CDR1 reads LGHNA; CDR2 reads YNFKEQ. V lost 0 bases to trimming and J lost 7 bases, with 12 bases between them. CDR3 region: CASSQEGAGGTQYF. The CDR3 DNA sequence: TGTGCCAGCAGCCAAGAGGGAGCGGGCGGGACCCAGTACTTC.